Given below is one TCR beta chain in context. As yet, its antigen is unknown. This sample was included in a study of regulatory T cells in long-lasting Graves disease. General study points: Segments TRBV28, TRBJ1-2 and TRBJ2-5 showed preferential usage in persistent disease.

Germline V gene data show CDR1 as MDHEN and CDR2 as SYDVKM. The CDR3 covers 15 residues. V dropped 7 bases and J dropped 0 bases, with 13 bases sitting between them. Time point noted: newly diagnosed GD, antithyroid drugs for less than 3 months. Extracted RNA from PBMCs served as the source of the TCR library. Libraries of TCR beta came from iRepertoire HTBI primers plus Arm-PCR of CDR3 regions. From the multiplex PCR reads, TCRdb called clonotypes with MiXCR, one entry per CDR3 protein. Among approximately 400,000 distinct CDR3 sequences listed, more than 12% were seen once. These sequences were also reported in another study, on T cells in Graves' hyperthyroidism and ophthalmopathy. From that report: Patients were aged 18 to 65, had disease duration under 2 months, and had newly diagnosed hyperthyroidism. First-round RT-PCR of the TCR CDR3 relied on the HTBI primer set. The majority of expanded thyroid clonotypes above 0.001 also appeared in blood.

The rearrangement uses TRBV28 and TRBJ1-3; D remains ambiguous. Sequenced here: peripheral blood mononuclear cells (PBMCs), sampled at new diagnosis, from a patient treated with antithyroid drugs. The TCR comes from a woman in her twenties or thirties with Graves disease. The CDR3 coding sequence is TGTGCCAGCACCTCATGGGTCGACTCTGGAAACACCATATATTTT. Its translation is CASTSWVDSGNTIYF.